The clone carrying this T cell receptor beta chain was counted between two and nine times. The antigen is not known. The CDR3 sequence is 15 residues long. V lost 0 bases to trimming and J lost 3 bases; unmatched junction nucleotides: 4. Looked up from germline, CDR1 is MNHNS and CDR2 is SASEGT. This entry is derived from a study of T cell responses to AZD1222 COVID-19 vaccine. Overall study findings and caveats: Sampled repertoires all dated from after the peak T cell response.

The protocol was immunoSEQ multiplex PCR, while the TCRdb copy is restricted to in-frame clones and leaves out a portion. This sample yields roughly 110,000 clones, of which roughly 87% are seen a single time; roughly 4.3% belongs to the top ten. The origin of this receptor is an adult in good health. The specimen comprised peripheral blood, sampled on day 0 of AZD1222 vaccination. The V gene is TRBV6-1, the J gene TRBJ2-7, with TRBD1 identical over 8 bases. The CDR3 region has the DNA TGTGCCAGCAGTGAAGCGCCGGGACAGGTCTACGAGCAGTACTTC. Its translation: CASSEAPGQVYEQYF.